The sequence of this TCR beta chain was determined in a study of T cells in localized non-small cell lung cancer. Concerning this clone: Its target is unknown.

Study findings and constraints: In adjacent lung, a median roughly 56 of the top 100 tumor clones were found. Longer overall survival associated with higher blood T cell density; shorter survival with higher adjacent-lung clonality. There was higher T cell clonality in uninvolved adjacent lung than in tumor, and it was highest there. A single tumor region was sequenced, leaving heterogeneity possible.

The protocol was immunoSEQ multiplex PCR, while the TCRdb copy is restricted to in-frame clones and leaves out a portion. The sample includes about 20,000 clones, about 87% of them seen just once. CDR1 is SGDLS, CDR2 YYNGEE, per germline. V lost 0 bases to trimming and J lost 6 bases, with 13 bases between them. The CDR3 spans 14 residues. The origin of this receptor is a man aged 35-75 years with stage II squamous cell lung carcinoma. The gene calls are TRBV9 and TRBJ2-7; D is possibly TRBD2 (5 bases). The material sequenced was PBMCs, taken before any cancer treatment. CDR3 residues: CASSVEVGVGEQYF. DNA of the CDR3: TGTGCCAGCAGCGTAGAGGTGGGAGTGGGCGAGCAGTACTTC.